This TCR beta chain was captured in a study of tumor-infiltrating lymphocytes in oesophageal squamous cell carcinoma. TCRdb re-called the PCR reads through MiXCR, storing one row per CDR3 protein. The sample lists about 14,000 distinct CDR3 sequences; 45% to 55% were seen once. Trimming stripped 2 bases from V and 0 bases from J, with 17 bases between. The CDR3 extends over 18 amino acids. The sample consisted of blood. The receptor was derived from a male donor with esophageal squamous cell carcinoma. The chain joins TRBV6-7 to TRBJ2-4; possible D gene TRBD2, 6 bases. Being an ORF, TRBV6-7 has a function that is uncertain. As DNA, the CDR3 is TGTGCCAGCAGTTACCGGGACTTGTTAGAGTTAGCCAAAAACATTCAGTACTTC. This gives the protein CASSYRDLLELAKNIQYF.